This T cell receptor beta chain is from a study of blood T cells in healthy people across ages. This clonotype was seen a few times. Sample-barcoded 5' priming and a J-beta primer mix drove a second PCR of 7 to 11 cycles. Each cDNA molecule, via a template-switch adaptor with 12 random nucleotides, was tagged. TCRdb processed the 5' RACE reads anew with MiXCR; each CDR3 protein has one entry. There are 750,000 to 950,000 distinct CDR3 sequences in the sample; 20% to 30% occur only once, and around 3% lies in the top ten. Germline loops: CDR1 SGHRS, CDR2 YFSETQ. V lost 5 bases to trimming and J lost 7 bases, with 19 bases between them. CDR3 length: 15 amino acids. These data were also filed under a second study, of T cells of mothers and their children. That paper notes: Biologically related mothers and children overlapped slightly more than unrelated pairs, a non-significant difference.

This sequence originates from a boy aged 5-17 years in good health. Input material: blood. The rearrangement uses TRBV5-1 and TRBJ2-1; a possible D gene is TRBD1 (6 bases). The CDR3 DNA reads TGCGCCAGCAGGAAAGGGGGTGTAGAGTGGAATGAGCAGTTCTTC. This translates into CASRKGGVEWNEQFF.